This entry lists 19 T cell receptor beta chains sequenced from one sample in a study of PD-1 blockade in classical Hodgkin lymphoma. After autologous stem cell transplantation all patients relapsed, and prior brentuximab vedotin exposure differed between cohorts. Using immunoSEQ multiplex PCR, the repertoire was profiled, and TCRdb retains in-frame clones only, with some absent. This sample has about 36,000 clones, with more than 65% found just once. Source: peripheral blood mononuclear cells (PBMCs), taken before the second cycle of nivolumab. These receptors all come from a human donor with classical Hodgkin lymphoma.

Notes on this clone: Additional DNA sequences in this sample encode the identical CDR3. V gene TRBV10-3 combines with J gene TRBJ2-1, with 9 bases aligning to TRBD2. Germline values: CDR1 ENHRY, CDR2 SYGVKD. The length of the CDR3 is 19 residues. The J segment lost 4 bases and the V segment lost 3 bases, leaving 16 bases of the junction unmatched. The CDR3 DNA reads as TGTGCCATCAGTGATTTTGGGTCGGCTAGCGGGGAGCAATACAATGAGCAGTTCTTC. Its translation is CAISDFGSASGEQYNEQFF.

The V gene is TRBV28, the J gene TRBJ1-1, with 7 bases matching TRBD1. Germline CDR1 and CDR2: MDHEN and SYDVKM. The CDR3 length is 15 residues. Trimming at V came to 6 bases and at J to 0 bases, leaving 7 bases not matched to a gene. CDR3 sequence reads: CASSLRQGLNTEAFF. In DNA form, the CDR3 reads TGTGCCAGCAGCCTACGACAGGGCCTGAACACTGAAGCTTTCTTT.

This clone was recorded a few times. The chain couples TRBV2 to TRBJ1-5, with 9 bases identical to TRBD1. The CDR3 covers 15 residues. The germline gives CDR1 SNHLY, CDR2 FYNNEI. V lost 7 bases and J lost 6; bases outside the gene matches: 10. This CDR3 reads CASTMGQGYGQPQHF. The CDR3 region has the DNA TGTGCCAGCACGATGGGACAGGGATACGGTCAGCCCCAGCATTTT.

The V and J genes are TRBV5-1 and TRBJ2-7, with D possibly matching TRBD1 (6 bases). Trimming took 2 bases from V and 5 from J, leaving 11 bases between them. The CDR3 contains 13 residues. From germline, CDR1 is SGHRS and CDR2 YFSETQ. For the CDR3, the DNA is TGCGCCAGCAGCTTAAACAGGGTCCACGAGCAGTACTTC. Translating it yields CASSLNRVHEQYF.

This chain connects TRBV4-2 to TRBJ2-2; 11 nucleotides agree with TRBD2. The CDR3 runs 16 residues. Germline values: CDR1 LGHNA, CDR2 YNFKEQ. The V and J ends lost 3 bases and 2 bases, in that order; junction bases with no gene match: 2. CDR3 sequence: CASSHSGGANTGELFF. The CDR3 bases are TGTGCCAGCAGCCATAGCGGGGGGGCTAACACCGGGGAGCTGTTTTTT.

The V and J genes are TRBV27 and TRBJ2-5; the match to TRBD2 covers 7 bases. V gave up 2 bases and J gave up 4 bases; unmatched junction bases: 10. Germline CDR1 reads MNHEY; CDR2 reads SMNVEV (reference sequence). This CDR3 contains 16 residues. CDR3 protein: CASSLISGSGVETQYF. CDR3 DNA: TGTGCCAGCAGTTTAATTAGCGGGTCTGGAGTAGAGACCCAGTACTTC.

Only a few counts were recorded for this clone. The gene calls are TRBV4-2 and TRBJ1-2, with 7 nucleotides matching TRBD1. The germline V gene has CDR1 LGHNA and CDR2 YNFKEQ. Trimming removed 3 bases from V and 3 bases from J; junction bases left unmatched: 10. The CDR3 loop spans 16 amino acids. The CDR3 sequence is CASSQTTGAGDYGYTF. Written as DNA, the CDR3 is TGTGCCAGCAGCCAGACTACAGGGGCAGGGGACTATGGCTACACCTTC.

J is TRBJ2-7 and V is TRBV18, with D hard to call. Germline CDR1 and CDR2: KGHSH and LQKENI. The CDR3 spans 15 residues. Between the trimmed V and J ends, which lost 3 bases and 0 bases, there was a span of 12 bases. CDR3 protein: CASSPDLRSSYEQYF. For the CDR3, the DNA is TGTGCCAGCTCACCGGATCTGAGGAGCTCCTACGAGCAGTACTTC.

The V gene is TRBV7-3, the J gene TRBJ2-2; 8 bases are shared with TRBD1. Trimming at V came to 5 bases and at J to 1 base, leaving 3 bases not matched to a gene. Germline loops: CDR1 SGHTA, CDR2 FQGTGA. The CDR3 runs 15 residues. CDR3 protein: CASSPGTGNTGELFF. The CDR3, as DNA: TGTGCCAGCAGCCCCGGGACAGGGAACACCGGGGAGCTGTTTTTT.

This clone was observed a few times. The V call is TRBV25-1, the J call TRBJ1-4; weak D call: TRBD1 (5 bases). V was trimmed by 7 bases and J by 6 bases, leaving 9 bases between them. CDR3 length: 12 residues. Germline CDR1 and CDR2: MGHDK and SYGVNS. The DNA for the CDR3 is TGTGCCAGCATGGGGCACGATGAAAAACTGTTTTTT. Translating gives CASMGHDEKLFF.

Comments on this clone: Other DNA sequences of this sample code for an identical CDR3. The CDR3 is CASSPGTANYGYTF. CDR3 in DNA: TGTGCCAGCTCACCTGGGACAGCGAACTATGGCTACACCTTC. This chain links TRBV18 with TRBJ1-2; TRBD1 aligns across 7 bases. The junction had 3 bases not matched to a gene; V was cut back by 3 bases and J by 2 bases. Germline lookup yields CDR1 KGHSH and CDR2 LQKENI. CDR3 length: 14 amino acids.

This chain joins TRBV7-9 and TRBJ2-2; the D is unclear. Germline CDR1 and CDR2: SEHNR and FQNEAQ (reference sequence). This CDR3 spans 13 amino acids. Trimming pared 2 bases from V and 7 bases from J, leaving 8 bases between. The CDR3 loop reads CASSLMDGGELFF. CDR3 nucleotides: TGTGCCAGCAGCTTAATGGACGGCGGGGAGCTGTTTTTT.

The gene calls are TRBV4-1 and TRBJ2-1; D is uncertain. The V gene's germline CDR1 is MGHRA and CDR2 YSYEKL. V was pared by 0 bases and J by 10 bases, with 16 bases between. CDR3 length: 15 residues. The CDR3 DNA is TGCGCCAGCAGCCAAGAAACCGCAAACGTAAGGGAGCAGTTCTTC. It encodes CASSQETANVREQFF.

This sequence joins TRBV5-5 and TRBJ1-1; D is unclear. CDR1 SGHKS and CDR2 YYEKEE come from the germline V gene (reference sequence). The CDR3 sequence is 16 residues long. V was trimmed by 3 bases and J by 5 bases, leaving 20 bases between them. DNA for the CDR3: TGTGCCAGCAGCTCTTTACGAACTCCTCTATTGACTGAAGCTTTCTTT. The encoded protein is CASSSLRTPLLTEAFF.

The chain joins TRBV19 to TRBJ1-1; D gene uncertain. The germline CDR1 and CDR2 sequences are LNHDA and SQIVND (reference sequence). Trimming shortened V by 4 bases and J by 0 bases, and 12 bases separated the two germline ends. The CDR3 is 15 residues long. CDR3 bases: TGTGCCAGTAGTAAGGGCAGGCCGTTGAACACTGAAGCTTTCTTT. This sequence encodes CASSKGRPLNTEAFF.

The chain links TRBV4-2 to TRBJ2-7; D is uncertain. This CDR3 spans 15 amino acids. The germline V and J ends were trimmed by 0 bases and 2 bases, with 11 bases remaining between them. Germline CDR1 and CDR2: LGHNA and YNFKEQ. The CDR3 is CASSQDPGLTYEQYF. The CDR3 DNA is TGTGCCAGCAGCCAAGACCCCGGGCTGACCTACGAGCAGTACTTC.

The CDR3 coding sequence is TGTGCCAGCAGTTTGTCTCTGGGCGTTTCACCCCTCCACTTT. It encodes CASSLSLGVSPLHF. The chain carries TRBV28 and TRBJ1-6, with D unresolved. This CDR3 has 14 residues. Germline V gene lookup returns CDR1 MDHEN and CDR2 SYDVKM. V gave up 3 bases and J gave up 9 bases, with 12 bases separating them.

This CDR3 is CASSLGRTDTQYF. In DNA, the CDR3 is TGCGCCAGCAGCCTTGGACGAACAGATACGCAGTATTTT. The chain carries TRBV4-3 and TRBJ2-3; D gene uncertain. The CDR3 totals 13 residues. CDR1 is LGHNA and CDR2 is YSLEER in the germline V gene. The V and J ends lost 4 bases and 3 bases respectively, with 8 bases between them.

The V call is TRBV28, the J call TRBJ2-6; the match to TRBD2 covers 7 bases. The CDR3 is 16 residues long. Germline V gives CDR1 MDHEN, CDR2 SYDVKM. V shed 8 bases, J shed 1 base, and the junction held 8 bases outside the gene matches. CDR3 residues: CASLPPGGSGANVLTF. In DNA, the CDR3 is TGTGCCAGCCTACCCCCCGGGGGGTCTGGGGCCAACGTCCTGACTTTC. The entire variable domain, with the rest obtained from reference TRBV28 and TRBJ2-6, is as follows: DVKVTQSSRYLVKRTGEKVFLECVQDMDHENMFWYRQDPGLGLRLIYFSYDVKMKEKGDIPEGYSVSREKKERFSLILESASTNQTSMYLCASLPPGGSGANVLTFGAGSRLTVL.